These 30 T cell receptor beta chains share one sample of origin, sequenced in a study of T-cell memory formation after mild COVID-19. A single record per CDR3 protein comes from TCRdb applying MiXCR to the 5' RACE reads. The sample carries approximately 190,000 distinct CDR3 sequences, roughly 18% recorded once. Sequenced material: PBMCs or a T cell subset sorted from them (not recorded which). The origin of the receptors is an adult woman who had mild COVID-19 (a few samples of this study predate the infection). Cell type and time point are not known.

The CDR3 loop is CASSSLAASSYEQYF. CDR3 sequence (DNA): TGTGCCAGCAGCTCGCTAGCGGCAAGCTCCTACGAGCAGTACTTC. This rearrangement joins TRBV11-3 to TRBJ2-7; 7 bases map to TRBD2. This CDR3 contains 15 residues. Trimming cost V 4 bases and J 0 bases; bases outside gene matches: 6. Germline lookup yields CDR1 SGHNT and CDR2 YENEEA.

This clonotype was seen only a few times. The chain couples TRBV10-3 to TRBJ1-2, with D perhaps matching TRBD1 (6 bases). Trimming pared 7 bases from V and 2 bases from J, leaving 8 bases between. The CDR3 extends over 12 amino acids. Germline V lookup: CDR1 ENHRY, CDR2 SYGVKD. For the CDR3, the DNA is TGTGCCATCACTGGACAGAACTATGGCTACACCTTC. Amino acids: CAITGQNYGYTF.

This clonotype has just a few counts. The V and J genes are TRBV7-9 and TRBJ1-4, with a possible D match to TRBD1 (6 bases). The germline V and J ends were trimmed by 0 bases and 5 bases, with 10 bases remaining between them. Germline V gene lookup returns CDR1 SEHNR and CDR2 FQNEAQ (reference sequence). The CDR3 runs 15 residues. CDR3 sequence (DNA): TGTGCCAGCAGCTTAGCGCTAAGGGGGAATGAAAAACTGTTTTTT. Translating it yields CASSLALRGNEKLFF.

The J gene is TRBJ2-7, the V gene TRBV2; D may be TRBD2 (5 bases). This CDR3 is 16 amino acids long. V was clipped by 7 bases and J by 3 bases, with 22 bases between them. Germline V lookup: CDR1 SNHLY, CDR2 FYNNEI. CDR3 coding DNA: TGTGCCAGCATCCCCCTGGAGGTCTCTCATTTCTACGAGCAGTACTTC. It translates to CASIPLEVSHFYEQYF.

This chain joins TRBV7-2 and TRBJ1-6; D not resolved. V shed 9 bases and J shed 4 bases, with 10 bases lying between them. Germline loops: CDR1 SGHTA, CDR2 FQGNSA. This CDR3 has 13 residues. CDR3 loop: CASSWEYNSPLHF. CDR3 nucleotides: TGTGCCAGTAGTTGGGAATATAATTCACCCCTCCACTTT. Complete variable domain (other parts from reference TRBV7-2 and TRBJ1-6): GAGVSQSPSNKVTEKGKDVELRCDPISGHTALYWYRQSLGQGLEFLIYFQGNSAPDKSGLPSDRFSAERTGGSVSTLTIQRTQQEDSAVYLCASSWEYNSPLHFGNGTRLTVT.

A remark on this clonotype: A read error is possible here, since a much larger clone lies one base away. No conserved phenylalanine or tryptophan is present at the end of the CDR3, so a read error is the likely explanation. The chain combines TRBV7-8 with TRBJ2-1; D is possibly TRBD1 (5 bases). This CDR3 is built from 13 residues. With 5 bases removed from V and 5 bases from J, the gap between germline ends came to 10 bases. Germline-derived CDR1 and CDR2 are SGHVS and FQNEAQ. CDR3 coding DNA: TGTGCCAGCAGCCCCACCAGGGACAATGAGCAGTTCTCC. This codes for CASSPTRDNEQFS.

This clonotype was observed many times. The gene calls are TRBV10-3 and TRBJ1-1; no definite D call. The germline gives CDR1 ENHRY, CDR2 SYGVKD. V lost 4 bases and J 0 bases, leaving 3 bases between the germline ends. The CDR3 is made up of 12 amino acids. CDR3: CAISGMNTEAFF. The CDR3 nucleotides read TGTGCCATCAGTGGGATGAACACTGAAGCTTTCTTT.

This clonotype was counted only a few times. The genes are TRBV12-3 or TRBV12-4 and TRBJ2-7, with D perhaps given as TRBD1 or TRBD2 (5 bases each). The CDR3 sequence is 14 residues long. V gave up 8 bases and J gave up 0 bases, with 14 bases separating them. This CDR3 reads CASARGYGSYEQYF. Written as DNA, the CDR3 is TGTGCCAGCGCTCGGGGCTACGGCTCCTACGAGCAGTACTTC.

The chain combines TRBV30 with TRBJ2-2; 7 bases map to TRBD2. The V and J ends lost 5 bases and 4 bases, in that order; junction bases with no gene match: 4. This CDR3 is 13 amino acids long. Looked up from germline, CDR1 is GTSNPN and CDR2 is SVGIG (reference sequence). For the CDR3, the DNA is TGTGCCTGGGTGGGGGGGAGCACCGGGGAGCTGTTTTTT. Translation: CAWVGGSTGELFF.

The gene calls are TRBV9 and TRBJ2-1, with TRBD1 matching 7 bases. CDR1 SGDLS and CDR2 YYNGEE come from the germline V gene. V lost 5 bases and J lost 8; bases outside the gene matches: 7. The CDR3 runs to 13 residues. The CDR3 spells CASRATGEHEQFF. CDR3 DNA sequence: TGTGCCAGCAGGGCCACAGGGGAGCATGAGCAGTTCTTC.

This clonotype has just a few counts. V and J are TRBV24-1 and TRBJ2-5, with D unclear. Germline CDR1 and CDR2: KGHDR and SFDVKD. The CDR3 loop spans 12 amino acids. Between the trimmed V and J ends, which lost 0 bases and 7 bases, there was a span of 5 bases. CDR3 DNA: TGTGCCACCAGTGATTTGGACGGGACCCAGTACTTC. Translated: CATSDLDGTQYF.

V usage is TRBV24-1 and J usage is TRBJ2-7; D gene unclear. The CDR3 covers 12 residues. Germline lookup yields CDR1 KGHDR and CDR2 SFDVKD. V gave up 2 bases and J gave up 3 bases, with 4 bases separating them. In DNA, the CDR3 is TGTGCCACCAGTGATTCGGACTACGAGCAGTACTTC. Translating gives CATSDSDYEQYF.

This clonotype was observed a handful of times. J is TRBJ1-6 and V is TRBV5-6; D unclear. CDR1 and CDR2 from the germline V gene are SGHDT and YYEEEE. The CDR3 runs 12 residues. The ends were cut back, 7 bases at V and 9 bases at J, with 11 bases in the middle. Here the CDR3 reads CASSYPPSPLHF. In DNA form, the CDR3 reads TGTGCCAGCTCCTACCCACCTTCACCCCTCCACTTT.

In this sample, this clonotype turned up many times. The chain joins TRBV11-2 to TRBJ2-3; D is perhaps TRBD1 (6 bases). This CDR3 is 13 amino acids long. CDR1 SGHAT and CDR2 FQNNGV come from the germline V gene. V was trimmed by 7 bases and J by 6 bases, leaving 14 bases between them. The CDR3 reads CASNNKGVDTQYF. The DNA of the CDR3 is TGTGCCAGCAACAATAAGGGGGTTGATACGCAGTATTTT.

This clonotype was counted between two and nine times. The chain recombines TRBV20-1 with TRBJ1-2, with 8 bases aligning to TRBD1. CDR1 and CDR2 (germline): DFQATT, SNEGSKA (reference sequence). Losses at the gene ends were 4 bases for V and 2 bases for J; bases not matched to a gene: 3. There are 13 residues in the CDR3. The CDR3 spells CSAIQGANYGYTF. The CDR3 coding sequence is TGCAGTGCTATTCAGGGGGCGAACTATGGCTACACCTTC.

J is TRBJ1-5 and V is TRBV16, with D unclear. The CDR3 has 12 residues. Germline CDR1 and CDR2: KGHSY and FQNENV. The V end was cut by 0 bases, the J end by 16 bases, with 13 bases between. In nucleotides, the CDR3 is TGTGCCAGCAGCCAATCGTCAATATCAGCCCATTTT. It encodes CASSQSSISAHF.

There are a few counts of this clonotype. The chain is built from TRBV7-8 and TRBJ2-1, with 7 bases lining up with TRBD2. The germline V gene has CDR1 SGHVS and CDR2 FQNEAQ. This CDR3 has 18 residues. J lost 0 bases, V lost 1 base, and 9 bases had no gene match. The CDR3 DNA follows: TGTGCCAGCAGCTTAGAAAGTAGCGGGTCTTTCTCCTACAATGAGCAGTTCTTC. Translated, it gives CASSLESSGSFSYNEQFF.

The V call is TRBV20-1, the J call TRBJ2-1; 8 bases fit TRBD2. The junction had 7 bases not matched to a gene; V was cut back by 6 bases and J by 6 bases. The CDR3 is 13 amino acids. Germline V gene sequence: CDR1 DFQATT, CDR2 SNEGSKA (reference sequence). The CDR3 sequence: CSARLLAGNEQFF. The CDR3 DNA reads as TGCAGTGCCAGACTCCTAGCGGGCAATGAGCAGTTCTTC.

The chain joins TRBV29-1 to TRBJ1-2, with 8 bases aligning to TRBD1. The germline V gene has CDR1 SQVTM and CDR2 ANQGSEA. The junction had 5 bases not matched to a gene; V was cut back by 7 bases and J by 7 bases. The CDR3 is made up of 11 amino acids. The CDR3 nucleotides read TGCAGCGCGGACAGGGAAGGTGGCTACACCTTC. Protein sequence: CSADREGGYTF. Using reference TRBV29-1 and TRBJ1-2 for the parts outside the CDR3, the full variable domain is SAVISQKPSRDICQRGTSLTIQCQVDSQVTMMFWYRQQPGQSLTLIATANQGSEATYESGFVIDKFPISRPNLTFSTLTVSNMSPEDSSIYLCSADREGGYTFGSGTRLTVV.

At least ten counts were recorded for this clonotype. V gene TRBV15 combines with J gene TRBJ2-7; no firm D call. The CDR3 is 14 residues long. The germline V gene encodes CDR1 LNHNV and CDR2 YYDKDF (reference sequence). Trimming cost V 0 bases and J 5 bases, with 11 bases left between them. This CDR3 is CATSRDKFLDEQYF. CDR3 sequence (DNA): TGTGCCACCAGCAGAGATAAGTTTCTCGACGAGCAGTACTTC.

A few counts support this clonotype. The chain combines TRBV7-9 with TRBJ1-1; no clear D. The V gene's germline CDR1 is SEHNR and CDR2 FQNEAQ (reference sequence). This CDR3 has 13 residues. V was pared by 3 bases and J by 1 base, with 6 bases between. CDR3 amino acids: CASSFQENTEAFF. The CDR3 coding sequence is TGTGCCAGCAGCTTTCAAGAGAACACTGAAGCTTTCTTT.

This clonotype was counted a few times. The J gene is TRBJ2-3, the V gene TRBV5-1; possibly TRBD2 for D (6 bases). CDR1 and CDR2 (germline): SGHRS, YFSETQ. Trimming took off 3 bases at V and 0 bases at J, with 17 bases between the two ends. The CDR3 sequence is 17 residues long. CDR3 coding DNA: TGCGCCAGCAGCTCACTCCCGGGACTCTCTAGCACAGATACGCAGTATTTT. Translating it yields CASSSLPGLSSTDTQYF.

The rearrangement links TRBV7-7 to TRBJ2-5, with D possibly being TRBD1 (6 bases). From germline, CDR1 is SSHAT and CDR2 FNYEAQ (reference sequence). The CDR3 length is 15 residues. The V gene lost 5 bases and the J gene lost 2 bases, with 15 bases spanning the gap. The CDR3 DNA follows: TGTGCCAGCAGCCAGGGGACAACCAGGCAAGAGACCCAGTACTTC. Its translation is CASSQGTTRQETQYF.

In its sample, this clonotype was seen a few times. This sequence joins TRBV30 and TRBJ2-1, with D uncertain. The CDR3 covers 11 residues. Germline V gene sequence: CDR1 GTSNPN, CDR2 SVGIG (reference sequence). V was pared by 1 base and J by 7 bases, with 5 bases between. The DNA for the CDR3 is TGTGCCTGGAGTGAGTTAAATGAGCAGTTCTTC. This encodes CAWSELNEQFF.

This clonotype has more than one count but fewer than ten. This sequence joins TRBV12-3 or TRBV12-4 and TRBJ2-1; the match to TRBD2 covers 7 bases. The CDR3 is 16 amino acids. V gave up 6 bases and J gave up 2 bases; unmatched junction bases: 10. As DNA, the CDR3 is TGTGCCAGCAGCTACGCGTGGGGGGGTGCCTACAATGAGCAGTTCTTC. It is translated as CASSYAWGGAYNEQFF.

The CDR3 spells CASRRQGVSYNEQFF. The CDR3 region has the DNA TGTGCCAGCAGACGACAGGGGGTGTCCTACAATGAGCAGTTCTTC. The gene calls are TRBV6-2 or TRBV6-3 and TRBJ2-1; 9 nucleotides align to TRBD1. This CDR3 spans 15 amino acids. Unmatched junction bases numbered 4, after V lost 6 bases and J lost 1 base. From germline, CDR1 is MNHEY and CDR2 SVGEGT.

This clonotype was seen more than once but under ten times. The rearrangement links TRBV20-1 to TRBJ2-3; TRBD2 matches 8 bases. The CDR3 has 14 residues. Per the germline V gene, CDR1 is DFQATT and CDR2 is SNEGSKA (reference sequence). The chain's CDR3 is CSAPGLGDTDTQYF. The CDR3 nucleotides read TGCAGCGCTCCGGGACTAGGGGACACAGATACGCAGTATTTT.

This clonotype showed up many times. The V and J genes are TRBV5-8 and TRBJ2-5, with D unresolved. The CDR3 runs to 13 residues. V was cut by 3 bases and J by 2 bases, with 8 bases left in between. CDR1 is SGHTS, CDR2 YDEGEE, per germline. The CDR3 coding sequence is TGTGCCAGCAGCTGGATTCGACAAGAGACCCAGTACTTC. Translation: CASSWIRQETQYF.

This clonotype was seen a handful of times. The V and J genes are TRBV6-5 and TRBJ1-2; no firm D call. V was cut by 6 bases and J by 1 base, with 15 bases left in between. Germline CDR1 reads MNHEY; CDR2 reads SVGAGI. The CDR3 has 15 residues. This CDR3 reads CASRGEGRLNYGYTF. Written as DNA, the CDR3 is TGTGCCAGCAGGGGCGAAGGACGGCTTAACTATGGCTACACCTTC.

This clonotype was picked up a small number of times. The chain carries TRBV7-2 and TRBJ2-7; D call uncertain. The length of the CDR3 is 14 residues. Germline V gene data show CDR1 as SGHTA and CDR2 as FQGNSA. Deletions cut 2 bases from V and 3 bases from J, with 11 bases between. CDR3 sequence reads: CASSLSPLNYEQYF. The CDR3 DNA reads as TGTGCCAGCAGCTTATCGCCTCTCAACTACGAGCAGTACTTC.